One and the same sample provided the 24 T cell receptor beta chains below, sequenced in a study of shared clonotypes between healthy human individuals. The method was immunoSEQ multiplex PCR; TCRdb's version includes in-frame clones alone and lacks a portion of them. The sample includes approximately 500,000 clones, 90% to 96% of them seen just once. Sequencing was carried out using naive CD4+ T cells sorted from blood. Subset described: CD45RA+ positively selected. The receptors originated from a woman in her 30s in good health.

V and J are TRBV11-3 and TRBJ2-5; D is possibly TRBD2 (5 bases). This CDR3 is built from 14 residues. The germline V gene has CDR1 SGHNT and CDR2 YENEEA. V was clipped by 6 bases and J by 2 bases, with 13 bases between them. CDR3 bases: TGTGCCAGCAGGCCGCGGGCTGGACAAGAGACCCAGTACTTC. Translating gives CASRPRAGQETQYF.

The chain is built from TRBV2 and TRBJ1-2; D not certain. V lost 1 base, J lost 7 bases, and 10 bases lay in between. This CDR3 spans 13 amino acids. CDR1 and CDR2 from the germline V gene are SNHLY and FYNNEI. CDR3 sequence: CASSEDREAGYTF. For the CDR3, the DNA is TGTGCCAGCAGTGAAGATAGGGAGGCTGGCTACACCTTC.

The rearrangement uses TRBV5-6 and TRBJ2-7; D ambiguous. CDR1 SGHDT and CDR2 YYEEEE come from the germline V gene. Trimming left V 4 bases short and J 6 bases short, with 8 bases between. The CDR3 covers 11 residues. This CDR3 reads CASSRGLEQYF. In DNA, the CDR3 is TGTGCCAGCAGCCGCGGTCTCGAGCAGTACTTC.

V and J are TRBV15 and TRBJ2-2; 8 bases agree with TRBD1. V was clipped by 4 bases and J by 4 bases; unmatched bases: 11. Germline CDR1 reads LNHNV; CDR2 reads YYDKDF (reference sequence). This CDR3 is built from 17 residues. CDR3 DNA: TGTGCCACCAGCAACCCGTCCCAGGGGGCGTTCACCGGGGAGCTGTTTTTT. Protein sequence: CATSNPSQGAFTGELFF.

This rearrangement joins TRBV4-2 to TRBJ1-3; D uncertain. This CDR3 region has 16 residues. Trimming removed 4 bases from V and 0 bases from J, with 13 bases in between. Per the germline V gene, CDR1 is LGHNA and CDR2 is YNFKEQ. CDR3: CASSLSPDISGNTIYF. The CDR3 bases are TGTGCCAGCAGCCTAAGTCCCGATATCTCTGGAAACACCATATATTTT.

The chain uses TRBV4-1 and TRBJ1-5; 7 positions agree with TRBD1. The germline gives CDR1 MGHRA, CDR2 YSYEKL. CDR3 length: 15 residues. V dropped 2 bases and J dropped 3; count of bases not matched to a gene: 4. The CDR3 nucleotides are TGCGCCAGCAGCCAAACGGACAGGTTCAATCAGCCCCAGCATTTT. Translation gives CASSQTDRFNQPQHF.

The J gene is TRBJ1-5, the V gene TRBV7-9; D might be TRBD1 (6 bases). CDR3 length: 14 residues. Germline V gene data show CDR1 as SEHNR and CDR2 as FQNEAQ (reference sequence). V dropped 1 base and J dropped 11 bases, with 15 bases sitting between them. The CDR3 loop is CASSLGEGGGSQHF. The DNA of the CDR3 is TGTGCCAGCAGCTTAGGGGAAGGGGGTGGGTCCCAGCATTTT.

This sequence joins TRBV28 and TRBJ1-2; 9 bases fit TRBD1. The CDR3 contains 23 residues. V lost 4 bases, J lost 8 bases, and 35 bases stayed unmatched. Germline CDR1 and CDR2: MDHEN and SYDVKM. CDR3 in DNA: TGTGCCAGCAGTTCTCTCCCCCCACCCCCTCATACGTTAGACAGGGGGAGGGTTAGGGGCTACACCTTC. Its translation is CASSSLPPPPHTLDRGRVRGYTF.

This chain joins TRBV5-1 and TRBJ2-7; D remains unclear. The CDR3 loop spans 14 amino acids. CDR1 SGHRS and CDR2 YFSETQ come from the germline V gene. The V end was cut by 1 base, the J end by 5 bases, with 13 bases between. CDR3 in amino acids: CASSLIGSHNEQYF. In nucleotides, the CDR3 is TGCGCCAGCAGCTTGATCGGGTCCCACAACGAGCAGTACTTC.

The rearrangement links TRBV28 to TRBJ1-5; the D is unclear. Trimming pared 3 bases from V and 9 bases from J, leaving 12 bases between. Germline loops: CDR1 MDHEN, CDR2 SYDVKM. The CDR3 totals 13 residues. DNA for the CDR3: TGTGCCAGCAGTTTCCAGCGAGGCGGGCCCCAGCATTTT. Translation: CASSFQRGGPQHF.

This rearrangement joins TRBV27 to TRBJ2-2; no reliable D call. The CDR3 sequence is 17 residues long. Germline loops: CDR1 MNHEY, CDR2 SMNVEV (reference sequence). V was clipped by 0 bases and J by 1 base, with 12 bases between them. CDR3 sequence: CASSLSILAQNTGELFF. The CDR3 DNA follows: TGTGCCAGCAGTTTATCGATTCTTGCACAGAACACCGGGGAGCTGTTTTTT.

The gene calls are TRBV15 and TRBJ2-7; 7 bases fit TRBD2. Per germline, CDR1 LNHNV and CDR2 YYDKDF (reference sequence). CDR3 length: 15 residues. Trimming removed 3 bases from V and 7 bases from J; junction bases left unmatched: 12. The CDR3 region has the DNA TGTGCCACCAGCAGTGGGACTACCAACCTCCGGGAGCAGTACTTC. This translates into CATSSGTTNLREQYF.

The J gene is TRBJ1-2, the V gene TRBV10-3, with D uncertain. The germline CDR1 and CDR2 sequences are ENHRY and SYGVKD. The CDR3 spans 13 residues. V was clipped by 5 bases and J by 7 bases, with 14 bases between them. CDR3 nucleotide sequence: TGTGCCATCAGTAGAGCTGAAGGAGGTGGCTACACCTTC. Encoded protein: CAISRAEGGGYTF.

The DNA of the CDR3 is TGTGCCAGCAGTCACTCTTGGGCGTACGAGCAGTACTTC. This codes for CASSHSWAYEQYF. J is TRBJ2-7 and V is TRBV28; the D is unclear. V lost 5 bases, J lost 4 bases, and 12 bases lay in between. CDR3 size: 13 residues. The germline V gene encodes CDR1 MDHEN and CDR2 SYDVKM.

The rearrangement links TRBV19 to TRBJ2-7, with a possible D match to TRBD2 (6 bases). The length of the CDR3 is 16 residues. With 3 bases removed from V and 0 bases from J, the gap between germline ends came to 15 bases. The germline gives CDR1 LNHDA, CDR2 SQIVND (reference sequence). DNA of the CDR3: TGTGCCAGTAGTATGTTCGCGGGGCCCGACTCCTACGAGCAGTACTTC. It yields the protein CASSMFAGPDSYEQYF.

This chain joins TRBV2 and TRBJ1-2; 9 bases are shared with TRBD1. Germline V gives CDR1 SNHLY, CDR2 FYNNEI. The CDR3 loop spans 12 amino acids. V dropped 11 bases and J dropped 7; count of bases not matched to a gene: 8. The CDR3 sequence: CAGNRGLGGYTF. CDR3 sequence (DNA): TGTGCCGGAAACAGGGGGCTAGGTGGCTACACCTTC.

The chain couples TRBV7-2 to TRBJ2-5, with unresolved D. The closer fit of TRBJ2-7 to the DNA end suggests the J call may be wrong. CDR3 length: 12 residues. Germline CDR1 and CDR2: SGHTA and FQGNSA. In DNA, the CDR3 is TGTGCCAGCAGCCTGAGCTCCTACGAGCAGTACTTC. It encodes CASSLSSYEQYF.

The V gene is TRBV2, the J gene TRBJ2-5; D is ambiguous. CDR3 size: 13 residues. Germline V lookup: CDR1 SNHLY, CDR2 FYNNEI. V was cut by 6 bases and J by 1 base, with 9 bases left in between. CDR3 nucleotide sequence: TGTGCCAGCAGACAGAACGTCCAAGAGACCCAGTACTTC. Its translation is CASRQNVQETQYF.

The V and J genes are TRBV27 and TRBJ2-7, with D unresolved. V lost 3 bases and J lost 2, with 14 bases in between. Germline loops: CDR1 MNHEY, CDR2 SMNVEV (reference sequence). CDR3 length equals 15 residues. The CDR3 reads CASSFQSATPYEQYF. The CDR3 DNA follows: TGTGCCAGCAGTTTTCAAAGCGCGACCCCCTACGAGCAGTACTTC.

Note on this clone: Other DNA sequences in this sample translate to the same CDR3. The V call is TRBV2, the J call TRBJ2-3; TRBD1 aligns across 10 bases. CDR3 length equals 12 residues. Germline values: CDR1 SNHLY, CDR2 FYNNEI. The junction had 2 bases not matched to a gene; V was cut back by 8 bases and J by 6 bases. The CDR3 sequence: CASRDRGDTQYF. For the CDR3, the DNA is TGTGCCAGCCGGGACAGGGGCGATACGCAGTATTTT.

V gene TRBV7-2 combines with J gene TRBJ2-7; the D is unclear. The V gene's germline CDR1 is SGHTA and CDR2 FQGNSA. The V gene lost 1 base and the J gene lost 2 bases, with 3 bases spanning the gap. The CDR3 is 12 residues long. The CDR3 DNA sequence: TGTGCCAGCAGCTTAGTAGCCTACGAGCAGTACTTC. Its protein is CASSLVAYEQYF.

The V gene is TRBV6-1, the J gene TRBJ1-2; TRBD1 agrees at 8 bases. Germline V gene data show CDR1 as MNHNS and CDR2 as SASEGT. V shed 7 bases, J shed 4 bases, and the junction held 5 bases outside the gene matches. CDR3 length: 13 amino acids. CDR3 DNA: TGTGCCAGCACTTTGACAGGGGTCTATGGCTACACCTTC. Its protein product is CASTLTGVYGYTF.

The chain is built from TRBV7-9 and TRBJ2-1; 12 bases map to TRBD2. The germline V gene encodes CDR1 SEHNR and CDR2 FQNEAQ (reference sequence). The V gene end was trimmed by 5 bases and the J gene end by 4 bases; junction bases not matched to a gene: 3. CDR3 length: 15 residues. This CDR3 is CASSPLAGGYNEQFF. The CDR3 bases are TGTGCCAGCAGCCCCCTAGCGGGAGGGTACAATGAGCAGTTCTTC.

This clone was counted once. The V call is TRBV28, the J call TRBJ1-5, with 8 bases lining up with TRBD1. Germline V gene data show CDR1 as MDHEN and CDR2 as SYDVKM. With V trimmed by 5 bases and J by 6 bases, 15 bases remained unmatched. The CDR3 extends over 17 amino acids. CDR3 nucleotides: TGTGCCAGCAGTCCGAGCTCGAAGGCAGGGGGCCGTCAGCCCCAGCATTTT. It encodes CASSPSSKAGGRQPQHF.